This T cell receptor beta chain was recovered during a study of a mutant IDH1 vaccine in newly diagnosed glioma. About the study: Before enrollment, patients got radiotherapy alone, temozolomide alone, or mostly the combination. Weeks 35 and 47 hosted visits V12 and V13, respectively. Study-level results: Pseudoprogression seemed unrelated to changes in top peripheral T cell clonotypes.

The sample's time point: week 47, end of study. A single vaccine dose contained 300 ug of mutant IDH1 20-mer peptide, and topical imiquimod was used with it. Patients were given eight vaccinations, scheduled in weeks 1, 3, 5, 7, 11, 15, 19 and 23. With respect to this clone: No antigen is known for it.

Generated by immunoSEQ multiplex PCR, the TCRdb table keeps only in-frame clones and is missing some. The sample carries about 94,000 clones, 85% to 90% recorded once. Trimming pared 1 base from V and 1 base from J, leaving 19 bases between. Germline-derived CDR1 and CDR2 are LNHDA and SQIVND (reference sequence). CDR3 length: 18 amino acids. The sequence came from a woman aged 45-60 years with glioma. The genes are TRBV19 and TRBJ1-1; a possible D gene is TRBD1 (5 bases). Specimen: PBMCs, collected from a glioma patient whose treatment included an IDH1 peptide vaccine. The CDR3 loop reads CASSIGMRGGGSNTEAFF. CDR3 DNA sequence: TGTGCCAGTAGTATAGGTATGAGGGGAGGAGGGTCGAACACTGAAGCTTTCTTT.